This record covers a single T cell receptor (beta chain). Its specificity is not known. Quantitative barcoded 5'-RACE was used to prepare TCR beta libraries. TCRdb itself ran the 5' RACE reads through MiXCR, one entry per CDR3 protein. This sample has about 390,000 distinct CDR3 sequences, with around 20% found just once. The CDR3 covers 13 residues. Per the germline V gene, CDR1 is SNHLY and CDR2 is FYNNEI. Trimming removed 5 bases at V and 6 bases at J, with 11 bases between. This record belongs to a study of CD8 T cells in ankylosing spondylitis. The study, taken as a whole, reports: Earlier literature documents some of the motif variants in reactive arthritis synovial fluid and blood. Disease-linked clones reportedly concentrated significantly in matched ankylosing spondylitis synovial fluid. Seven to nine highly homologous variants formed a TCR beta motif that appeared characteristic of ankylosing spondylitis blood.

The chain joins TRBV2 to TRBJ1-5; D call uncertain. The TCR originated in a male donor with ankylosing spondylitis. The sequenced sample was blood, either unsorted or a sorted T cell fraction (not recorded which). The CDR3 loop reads CASSLQSGQPQHF. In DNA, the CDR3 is TGTGCCAGCAGTCTACAGTCGGGTCAGCCCCAGCATTTT.